This is a list of T cell receptor beta chains from one sample in a study of cytomegalovirus exposure and HLA in healthy donors. Only in-frame clones appear in the TCRdb table, and some are missing; sequencing was by immunoSEQ multiplex PCR. The table has around 140,000 clones, about four fifths seen once. The sequenced material came from PBMCs. The receptors here all came from a man aged 18 to 30 in good health and CMV-seropositive. The CDR3 runs from the conserved cysteine through the conserved F or W. The D gene is left open where the match is weak. The listing skips clone size in some rows; elsewhere it reads once, few, many or a size class.

V	D	size	J	CDR3	DNA
TRBV6-5	-	-	TRBJ2-7	CASRLRGSLDEQYF	TGTGCCAGCAGACTCCGGGGGTCATTGGACGAGCAGTACTTC
TRBV29-1	-	-	TRBJ2-3	CSGGQITDTQYF	TGCAGCGGGGGACAAATCACAGATACGCAGTATTTT
TRBV2	TRBD1	few	TRBJ1-1	CASSGQGAGTEAFF	TGTGCCAGCAGTGGACAGGGGGCGGGCACTGAAGCTTTCTTT
TRBV4-1	TRBD1	-	TRBJ2-7	CASSQRSAGQGYSYEQYF	TGCGCCAGCAGCCAAAGGTCAGCGGGACAGGGGTACTCCTACGAGCAGTACTTC
TRBV5-6	TRBD1	-	TRBJ1-4	CASSVGQGAYEKLFF	TGTGCCAGCAGCGTCGGACAGGGGGCTTATGAAAAACTGTTTTTT
TRBV5-1	TRBD1	-	TRBJ1-3	CASSLAGQGRMGNTIYF	TGCGCCAGCAGCTTGGCCGGACAGGGAAGGATGGGAAACACCATATATTTT
TRBV28	TRBD2	once	TRBJ2-7	CASTLGGFSYEQYF	TGTGCCAGCACTCTGGGGGGGTTCTCCTACGAGCAGTACTTC
TRBV28	-	-	TRBJ1-1	CASSSGGAWRSEAFF	TGTGCCAGCAGTTCGGGGGGGGCTTGGAGGTCTGAAGCTTTCTTT
TRBV28	-	few	TRBJ2-3	CASSLRSPGSGTDTQYF	TGTGCCAGCAGTTTAAGGTCCCCAGGGTCCGGTACAGATACGCAGTATTTT
TRBV7-9	-	-	TRBJ1-1	CASSLEWGLTEAFF	TGTGCCAGCAGCTTAGAATGGGGGCTGACTGAAGCTTTCTTT
TRBV7-9	-	-	TRBJ2-7	CASSLTLADTYEQYF	TGTGCCAGCAGCTTAACCCTAGCCGATACCTACGAGCAGTACTTC
TRBV19	TRBD1	-	TRBJ2-7	CASSIRQGVMEQYF	TGTGCCAGTAGTATAAGGCAGGGGGTGATGGAGCAGTACTTC
TRBV7-9	-	-	TRBJ2-2	CATRRGQRTTGELFF	TGTGCCACTCGGAGGGGCCAGAGAACCACCGGGGAGCTGTTTTTT
TRBV19	-	-	TRBJ1-5	CASSIRGNQPQHF	TGTGCCAGTAGTATCAGGGGCAATCAGCCCCAGCATTTT
TRBV27	TRBD2	-	TRBJ2-2	CASRLAGPTGELFF	TGTGCCAGCCGACTAGCGGGACCCACCGGGGAGCTGTTTTTT
TRBV5-1	TRBD1	few	TRBJ2-2	CASSLADRAFFGGELFF	TGCGCCAGCAGCTTGGCGGACAGGGCTTTTTTCGGCGGGGAGCTGTTTTTT
TRBV10-2	-	-	TRBJ1-4	CASRALRDGGSTNEKLFF	TGCGCCAGCAGGGCCCTACGGGACGGGGGTTCGACTAATGAAAAACTGTTTTTT
TRBV19	-	-	TRBJ2-7	CASSNSDTRGEQYF	TGTGCCAGTAGCAACAGCGATACACGGGGCGAGCAGTACTTC
TRBV27	-	-	TRBJ1-5	CASSSRTEYSNQPQHF	TGTGCCAGCAGTTCGCGGACAGAATATAGCAATCAGCCCCAGCATTTT
TRBV28	TRBD2	-	TRBJ2-7	CASSHLEAGGPVEQYF	TGTGCCAGCAGCCACCTTGAAGCGGGAGGGCCGGTCGAGCAGTACTTC
TRBV18	TRBD2	-	TRBJ2-1	CNPAGGPYNEQFF	TGTAACCCAGCGGGAGGGCCCTACAATGAGCAGTTCTTC
TRBV5-4	-	-	TRBJ2-7	CASSSPGLNYEQYF	TGTGCCAGCAGCTCTCCGGGACTGAACTACGAGCAGTACTTC
TRBV4-1	-	-	TRBJ1-1	CASSLAGTEAFF	TGCGCCAGCAGTTTAGCGGGAACTGAAGCTTTCTTT
TRBV1	-	-	TRBJ1-4	CTSSRGMGPFEKLFF	TGCACCAGCAGCCGAGGAATGGGGCCTTTTGAAAAACTGTTTTTT
TRBV11-2	TRBD1	-	TRBJ2-3	CASSLVQGATDTQYF	TGTGCCAGCAGCTTAGTACAGGGGGCTACAGATACGCAGTATTTT
TRBV19	TRBD1	-	TRBJ1-1	CASSMGQLNTEAFF	TGTGCCAGTAGTATGGGACAGCTGAACACTGAAGCTTTCTTT
TRBV5-8	-	-	TRBJ2-2	CASSLGNSFLDTGELFF	TGTGCCAGCAGCTTGGGTAACAGCTTCTTGGACACCGGGGAGCTGTTTTTT
TRBV6-1	TRBD1	-	TRBJ1-2	CASSSPGQANYGYTF	TGTGCCAGCAGTTCTCCGGGACAGGCTAACTATGGCTACACCTTC
TRBV5-4	TRBD2	-	TRBJ2-5	CASSFGLAGGGGAQYF	TGTGCCAGCAGTTTCGGACTAGCGGGAGGAGGTGGGGCCCAGTACTTC
TRBV6-1	-	-	TRBJ1-1	CASARGTEAFF	TGTGCCAGCGCCCGGGGCACTGAAGCTTTCTTT
TRBV30	-	-	TRBJ2-5	CAWSVGLALETQYF	TGTGCCTGGAGTGTCGGGCTAGCATTAGAGACCCAGTACTTC
TRBV5-1	-	-	TRBJ1-5	CASSFMGVGSNQPQHF	TGCGCCAGCAGCTTTATGGGAGTTGGGAGCAATCAGCCCCAGCATTTT
TRBV10-2	-	once	TRBJ1-5	CASSELGSNQPQHF	TGCGCCAGCAGTGAGCTTGGCTCCAATCAGCCCCAGCATTTT
TRBV11-2	-	-	TRBJ1-3	CASSWITGRSGNTIYF	TGTGCCAGCAGCTGGATAACAGGGCGTTCTGGAAACACCATATATTTT
TRBV28	TRBD2	once	TRBJ2-5	CASSSIWASGVQETQYF	TGTGCCAGCAGCTCGATCTGGGCAAGCGGGGTCCAAGAGACCCAGTACTTC
TRBV27	TRBD2	-	TRBJ2-3	CASSLWAGVSTDTQYF	TGTGCCAGCAGTTTATGGGCGGGAGTGAGCACAGATACGCAGTATTTT
TRBV27	-	once	TRBJ1-3	CASRLSRGGPGNTIYF	TGTGCCAGCAGACTATCTCGGGGTGGACCTGGAAACACCATATATTTT
TRBV19	-	-	TRBJ1-2	CASSHGRDGRSYGYTF	TGTGCCAGTAGTCACGGCCGGGATGGTCGCAGCTATGGCTACACCTTC
TRBV6-5	TRBD1	-	TRBJ1-6	CASSRQGPYNSPLHF	TGTGCCAGCAGCCGACAGGGCCCCTATAATTCACCCCTCCACTTT
TRBV27	-	-	TRBJ1-1	CASSFRGAEAFF	TGTGCCAGCAGTTTCCGGGGAGCTGAAGCTTTCTTT
TRBV2	TRBD2	-	TRBJ2-1	CASRGGGTYNEQFF	TGTGCCAGCAGAGGCGGGGGGACCTACAATGAGCAGTTCTTC
TRBV5-5	-	-	TRBJ1-1	CASSRGTQGTEAFF	TGTGCCAGCAGCAGAGGCACACAGGGAACTGAAGCTTTCTTT
TRBV6-5	-	-	TRBJ2-5	CASSYGGWRETQYF	TGTGCCAGCAGTTATGGGGGCTGGAGGGAGACCCAGTACTTC
TRBV28	TRBD2	-	TRBJ2-7	CASSLFSSGRSYEQYF	TGTGCCAGCAGTTTATTTTCTAGCGGGAGGTCCTACGAGCAGTACTTC
TRBV5-1	-	-	TRBJ2-7	CASSFHISYEQYF	TGCGCCAGCAGCTTCCACATCTCCTACGAGCAGTACTTC
TRBV28	-	-	TRBJ2-3	CASSLRGLGTDTQYF	TGTGCCAGCAGTTTAAGGGGATTAGGCACAGATACGCAGTATTTT
TRBV5-1	-	-	TRBJ2-3	CASSLLKLTDTQYF	TGCGCCAGCAGCTTGCTGAAACTCACAGATACGCAGTATTTT
TRBV6-1	TRBD1	-	TRBJ1-2	CASSAPGTGIPYGYTF	TGTGCCAGCAGTGCGCCGGGGACAGGGATCCCCTATGGCTACACCTTC
TRBV11-3	-	-	TRBJ2-3	CASSLDRSGRTDTQYF	TGTGCCAGCAGCTTAGATCGGAGCGGACGCACAGATACGCAGTATTTT
TRBV1	-	-	TRBJ1-1	CTTKGSRALRGTEAFF	TGCACCACCAAAGGTAGCCGGGCCTTGCGAGGGACTGAAGCTTTCTTT
TRBV6-4	TRBD1	-	TRBJ2-7	CASSERQGGSYEQYF	TGTGCCAGCAGTGAAAGACAGGGGGGTTCCTACGAGCAGTACTTC
TRBV29-1	-	-	TRBJ2-7	CSVELAGLREQYF	TGCAGCGTTGAATTGGCGGGACTCCGCGAGCAGTACTTC
TRBV5-4	TRBD2	-	TRBJ2-5	CASSRSGREEGTQYF	TGTGCCAGCAGCCGTTCGGGGCGGGAGGAGGGGACCCAGTACTTC
TRBV6-1	TRBD1	once	TRBJ2-5	CASRGTGQETQYF	TGTGCCAGCAGAGGGACAGGTCAAGAGACCCAGTACTTC
TRBV5-1	-	-	TRBJ2-5	CASSLGAGETQYF	TGCGCCAGCAGCTTAGGGGCCGGGGAGACCCAGTACTTC